The rows below give T cell receptor beta chains drawn from one sample of a study of cytomegalovirus exposure and HLA in healthy donors. Sequenced by immunoSEQ multiplex PCR; TCRdb stores in-frame clones only, minus some. Its table lists about 110,000 clones. Sequencing input: PBMCs. These receptors all stem from a man between 40 and 49 years old in good health and CMV-seropositive. The CDR3 runs from the conserved cysteine through the conserved F or W. The D gene is left open where the match is weak.

>TRBD1|TRBJ2-7|TRBV19
CASSGQGSTYEQYF
TGTGCCAGTAGCGGACAGGGTTCCACCTACGAGCAGTACTTC
>TRBD1|TRBJ1-5|TRBV6-1
CASRGQGDQPQHF
TGTGCCAGCAGGGGACAGGGCGATCAGCCCCAGCATTTT
>TRBD2|TRBJ2-1|TRBV9
CASSPPPGGNEQFF
TGTGCCAGCAGCCCCCCGCCGGGGGGCAATGAGCAGTTCTTC
>.|TRBJ2-7|TRBV11-1
CASSLMEAYEQYF
TGTGCCAGCAGCCTAATGGAGGCCTACGAGCAGTACTTC
>.|TRBJ2-1|TRBV5-6
CASSLPQGSYNEQFF
TGTGCCAGCAGCCTACCCCAGGGGTCCTACAATGAGCAGTTCTTC
>.|TRBJ1-4|TRBV27
CASRLTGLRDEKLFF
TGTGCCAGCAGACTTACAGGGTTAAGGGATGAAAAACTGTTTTTT
>.|TRBJ2-7|TRBV5-6
CASSLGRRDPYEQYF
TGTGCCAGCAGCTTGGGGCGGAGGGATCCCTACGAGCAGTACTTC
>TRBD1|TRBJ1-5|TRBV4-2
CASSQVGQGPNSNQPQHF
TGTGCCAGCAGCCAGGTCGGACAGGGGCCAAATAGCAATCAGCCCCAGCATTTT
>TRBD2|TRBJ2-7|TRBV6-6
CASINPSGTYEQYF
TGTGCCAGCATTAACCCTAGCGGAACCTACGAGCAGTACTTC
>TRBD2|TRBJ2-3|TRBV7-6
CASSRLAGGRDTQYF
TGTGCCAGCAGCCGACTAGCGGGAGGTCGGGATACGCAGTATTTT
>.|TRBJ2-7|TRBV2
CASSEAASYEQYF
TGTGCCAGCAGTGAAGCCGCCTCCTACGAGCAGTACTTC
>TRBD1|TRBJ2-7|TRBV11-3
CASSLDPAGGEQYF
TGTGCCAGCAGCTTAGATCCCGCAGGGGGCGAGCAGTACTTC
>.|TRBJ1-3|TRBV6-5
CASEGGGNTIYF
TGTGCCTCCGAGGGCGGTGGAAACACCATATATTTT
>.|TRBJ2-2|TRBV6-5
CASGKDWSTGELFF
TGTGCCAGCGGAAAGGATTGGAGCACCGGGGAGCTGTTTTTT
>TRBD1|TRBJ2-7|TRBV5-5
CASSRVGDRPYEQYF
TGTGCCAGCAGCCGGGTTGGGGACAGACCCTACGAGCAGTACTTC
>.|TRBJ2-7|TRBV7-9
CASSLGSGNLEQYF
TGTGCCAGCAGCTTAGGTTCAGGAAACCTCGAGCAGTACTTC
>TRBD1|TRBJ1-3|TRBV5-4
CASSSTGTYSGNTIYF
TGTGCCAGCAGCTCGACAGGGACCTACTCTGGAAACACCATATATTTT
>TRBD1|TRBJ2-1|TRBV27
CASSLSWGQVFEQFF
TGTGCCAGCAGTTTATCGTGGGGACAGGTCTTTGAGCAGTTCTTC
>.|TRBJ2-3|TRBV5-6
CASAKLAVTDTQYF
TGTGCCAGCGCCAAGTTAGCGGTCACAGATACGCAGTATTTT
>TRBD1|TRBJ2-5|TRBV2
CAIKTGNQETQYF
TGTGCCATTAAGACAGGGAACCAAGAGACCCAGTACTTC
>.|TRBJ1-4|TRBV11-2
CASSLETPPRVEKLFF
TGTGCCAGCAGCTTAGAAACCCCCCCACGGGTTGAAAAACTGTTTTTT
>TRBD1|TRBJ2-7|TRBV14
CASSPQGQVGTYEQYF
TGTGCCAGCAGCCCCCAGGGACAGGTAGGGACCTACGAGCAGTACTTC
>TRBD1|TRBJ1-1|TRBV9
CASSPSGGMNTEAFF
TGTGCCAGCAGCCCCTCAGGGGGTATGAACACTGAAGCTTTCTTT
>.|TRBJ2-3|TRBV7-2
CASRFPRGGGADTQYF
TGTGCCAGCAGATTCCCGCGGGGCGGGGGCGCAGATACGCAGTATTTT
>TRBD1|TRBJ1-1|TRBV5-5
CASRMTGIMNTEAFF
TGTGCCAGCAGGATGACAGGGATAATGAACACTGAAGCTTTCTTT
>.|TRBJ2-4|TRBV10-3
CAISEFYAAGSLAKNIQYF
TGTGCCATCAGTGAGTTTTATGCCGCAGGTTCCTTAGCCAAAAACATTCAGTACTTC
>.|TRBJ2-5|TRBV29-1
CSVEDKTQYF
TGCAGCGTTGAAGATAAGACCCAGTACTTC
>TRBD2|TRBJ2-1|TRBV6-5
CASTPTSGGIEQFF
TGTGCCAGCACCCCGACTAGCGGGGGAATCGAGCAGTTCTTC
>TRBD1|TRBJ2-2|TRBV10-3
CAISEIDRAGELFF
TGTGCCATCAGTGAAATCGACAGGGCTGGGGAGCTGTTTTTT
>TRBD1|TRBJ1-2|TRBV6-1
CASRITGANYGYTF
TGTGCCAGCAGGATTACAGGGGCTAACTATGGCTACACCTTC
>.|TRBJ2-3|TRBV6-5
CASSYGGAKDTQYF
TGTGCCAGCAGTTACGGGGGGGCGAAAGATACGCAGTATTTT
>.|TRBJ2-7|TRBV28
CASSPRSSYEQYF
TGTGCCAGCAGCCCCCGGAGCTCCTACGAGCAGTACTTC
>.|TRBJ2-1|TRBV6-5
CASSYTAGLEQFF
TGTGCCAGCAGTTATACGGCGGGACTTGAGCAGTTCTTC
>.|TRBJ2-3|TRBV19
CASSGREGDTQYF
TGTGCCAGTAGCGGCCGCGAGGGAGATACGCAGTATTTT
>TRBD2|TRBJ2-3|TRBV7-2
CASSPKPTSGTTDTQYF
TGTGCCAGCAGCCCAAAACCGACTAGCGGGACCACAGATACGCAGTATTTT
>.|TRBJ2-7|TRBV19
CASSISSTSYEQYF
TGTGCCAGTAGTATATCCTCTACCTCCTACGAGCAGTACTTC
>TRBD1|TRBJ2-1|TRBV9
CASSLRGTALYNEQFF
TGTGCCAGCAGTCTGAGGGGGACAGCCCTCTACAATGAGCAGTTCTTC
>TRBD2|TRBJ2-3|TRBV10-3
CAISSSRAGGADTQYF
TGTGCCATCAGTTCCTCACGAGCGGGAGGGGCGGATACGCAGTATTTT
>.|TRBJ1-5|TRBV2
CASSEARDNQPQHF
TGTGCCAGCAGTGAAGCGCGGGACAATCAGCCCCAGCATTTT
>.|TRBJ2-7|TRBV28
CASLSTPVYEQYF
TGTGCCAGCTTGAGCACGCCGGTTTACGAGCAGTACTTC
>.|TRBJ2-3|TRBV11-1
CASSLWASSTDTQYF
TGTGCCAGCAGCTTGTGGGCATCTAGCACAGATACGCAGTATTTT
>TRBD1|TRBJ1-2|TRBV6-5
CATSRGRDRSYGYTF
TGTGCCACCTCTCGGGGCCGGGACAGGAGCTATGGCTACACCTTC
>.|TRBJ1-1|TRBV15
CATSIHTGSEAFF
TGTGCCACCAGCATTCATACAGGATCTGAAGCTTTCTTT
>.|TRBJ1-1|TRBV5-6
CASSLSDRMNTEAFF
TGTGCCAGCAGCTTATCGGACAGAATGAACACTGAAGCTTTCTTT
>TRBD2|TRBJ2-7|TRBV19
CASSNTGTSGQYF
TGTGCCAGTAGTAACACCGGGACTAGCGGGCAGTACTTC
>TRBD1|TRBJ1-6|TRBV7-9
CASSLDRDSPLHF
TGTGCCAGCAGCTTGGACAGGGATTCACCCCTCCACTTT
>TRBD1|TRBJ1-5|TRBV5-1
CASSSGTGADNQPQHF
TGCGCCAGCAGCTCTGGGACAGGCGCCGACAATCAGCCCCAGCATTTT
>TRBD1|TRBJ1-2|TRBV28
CASVRGRINYGYTF
TGTGCCAGTGTTAGGGGGCGCATTAACTATGGCTACACCTTC
>.|TRBJ2-7|TRBV7-9
CASSSGNGGAYEQYF
TGTGCCAGCAGCTCCGGGAACGGCGGAGCCTACGAGCAGTACTTC
>TRBD1|TRBJ1-5|TRBV29-1
CSVAEAGQGSNQPQHF
TGCAGCGTTGCCGAGGCTGGACAGGGGAGCAATCAGCCCCAGCATTTT
>TRBD1|TRBJ2-5|TRBV20-1
CSATTGETQYF
TGCAGTGCTACGACAGGGGAGACCCAGTACTTC
>.|TRBJ2-1|TRBV6-1
CASSVDQGNREQFF
TGTGCCAGCAGTGTCGATCAGGGGAACAGGGAGCAGTTCTTC